Listed below are T cell receptor beta chains from one sample, sequenced in a study of blood T cell repertoires in COVID-19. Sequencing used immunoSEQ multiplex PCR; TCRdb keeps in-frame clones, though not all of them. The sample includes a few hundred thousand clones, roughly 89% of them seen just once. Source material: PBMCs or T cells enriched from blood (not recorded which). Receptor source: a man aged 35-49 years who had recovered from COVID-19. The CDR3 runs from the conserved cysteine through the conserved F or W. Fields, in order: V gene, J gene, clone size, CDR3 protein. Clone size, where shown, is once, few, many, or a class for clones that have expanded.

>TRBV7-2|TRBJ1-5|NA
CASSPKWSDRENQPQHF
>TRBV5-1|TRBJ1-4|NA
CASSLSADGINEKLFF
>TRBV3-1/TRBV3-2|TRBJ1-4|once
CASSPIRGQGEKLFF
>TRBV4-1|TRBJ1-1|NA
CASSQTLTAGGTEAFF
>TRBV7-9|TRBJ2-2|NA
CASSVTGSDTGELFF
>TRBV24-1|TRBJ2-1|NA
CATSDRGTASSYNEQFF
>TRBV5-1|TRBJ1-4|NA
CASSLAVGRGEGEKLFF
>TRBV30|TRBJ1-2|NA
CAWRGQGSIYGYTF
>TRBV4-2|TRBJ2-2|NA
CASRLIGGREGIAGELFF
>TRBV7-2|TRBJ2-3|NA
CASSLSLGTQYF
>TRBV5-8|TRBJ2-1|NA
CASSLEWGSGTVDEQFF
>TRBV23-1|TRBJ2-5|NA
CASSHPDRGPSQETQYF
>TRBV29-1|TRBJ2-7|NA
CSVTQGGSYEQYF
>TRBV10-3|TRBJ1-1|NA
CAISDHDKNTEAFF
>TRBV3-1/TRBV3-2|TRBJ2-2|NA
CVTKASGNTGELFF
>TRBV28|TRBJ1-4|NA
CASSQTGGNEKLFF
>TRBV30|TRBJ2-3|NA
CAWSKSGGLDTQYF
>TRBV4-2|TRBJ1-1|NA
CASSQDGRESTEAFF
>TRBV11-3|TRBJ2-1|once
CASSLGGRGSYNEQFF
>TRBV11-1|TRBJ2-1|once
CASSPKSSGSYNEQFF
>TRBV5-8|TRBJ2-7|NA
CASSLAAGSYEQYF